This is a list of T cell receptor beta chains from one sample in a study of tumor-infiltrating lymphocytes in oesophageal squamous cell carcinoma. TCRdb called the PCR reads again in MiXCR, with one record for every CDR3 protein. The sample yields 8,700 or so distinct CDR3 sequences, around 64% seen once. The specimen sequenced was esophageal tumor tissue. These receptors were obtained from a female donor with esophageal squamous cell carcinoma. Both conserved end residues are part of each CDR3. Fields, in order: V gene, CDR3 length, clone size, D gene, J gene, CDR3 DNA, CDR3 protein. D genes are given only for firm matches. Clone size is given as once, few, many or a size class.

TRBV27,13,medium-sized,-,TRBJ2-1,TGTGCCAGCAGTTTAAAATGGAATCGTGAGCAGTTCTTC,CASSLKWNREQFF
TRBV25-1,13,medium-sized,-,TRBJ1-1,TGTGCCAGCAGTTACGGGGGAAACACTGAAGCTTTCTTT,CASSYGGNTEAFF
TRBV7-2,12,once,-,TRBJ2-3,TGTGCCAGCAGCTTAGGCACAGATACGCAGTATTTT,CASSLGTDTQYF